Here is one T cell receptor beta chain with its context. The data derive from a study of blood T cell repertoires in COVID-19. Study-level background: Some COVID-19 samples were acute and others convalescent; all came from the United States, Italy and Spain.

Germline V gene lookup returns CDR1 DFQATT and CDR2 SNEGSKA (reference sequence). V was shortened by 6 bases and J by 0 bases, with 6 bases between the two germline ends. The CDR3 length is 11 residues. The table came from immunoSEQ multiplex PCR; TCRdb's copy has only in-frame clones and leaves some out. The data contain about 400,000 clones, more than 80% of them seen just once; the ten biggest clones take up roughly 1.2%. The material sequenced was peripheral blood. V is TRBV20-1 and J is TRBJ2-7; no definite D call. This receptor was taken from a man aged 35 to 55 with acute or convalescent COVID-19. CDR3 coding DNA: TGCAGTGCAGCCAACTCCTACGAGCAGTACTTC. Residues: CSAANSYEQYF.